This T cell receptor beta chain was recovered during a study of T cell repertoires in cytomegalovirus infection. About the research overall: It can be stated that public TCR beta signatures indicated CMV infection as well as a matching HLA type. Study-wide findings and caveats: Within the response measured ex vivo, HLA-C-restricted CMV-specific TCR beta clonotypes were dominant. Cumulative public TCR beta family frequency identified CMV carriers with the relevant HLA.

TCRdb analysed the reads with MiXCR anew, one entry per CDR3 protein. The table lists around 280,000 distinct CDR3 sequences, about 9.1% of them singletons. After removal of 2 bases from V and 5 bases from J, the junction contained 9 bases not matched to a gene. The CDR3 extends over 15 amino acids. Germline lookup yields CDR1 DFQATT and CDR2 SNEGSKA (reference sequence). This clonotype was counted only a few times. The antigen remains unidentified. The origin of this receptor is a human donor in good health (CMV status not recorded). Some clones in this sample may be carry-over from other donors' samples. Specimen: PBMCs. The V gene is TRBV20-1, the J gene TRBJ2-5, with TRBD1 matching over 9 bases. CDR3 coding DNA: TGCAGTGCTAGACGCCCGACAGGGGGAATGGAGACCCAGTACTTC. Translated, it gives CSARRPTGGMETQYF.